A selection of T cell receptor beta chains follows, all from one sample in a study of OX40 agonist ivuxolimab in advanced cancers. Assay used: immunoSEQ multiplex PCR; TCRdb lists only in-frame clones, some missing. Counted here are tens of thousands of clones, about 88% occurring once; the ten biggest clones make up roughly 16%. This material consisted of CD4+ or CD8+ T cells sorted from blood, taken in a trial of the OX40 agonist ivuxolimab. The receptor set was obtained from an adult with an advanced solid tumor such as melanoma, head and neck, liver or kidney cancer. The conserved cysteine and the conserved F or W are not part of the CDR3 here. Fields, in order: J gene, D gene, V gene, CDR3 protein. The D gene is left open where the match is weak.

TRBJ2-6 NA TRBV5-6 ASSSMISGANVLT
TRBJ2-2 TRBD2 TRBV2 ASSVFGAGAAGELF
TRBJ2-6 NA TRBV10-3 AISEDRGSGANVLT
TRBJ2-3 TRBD2 TRBV28 ASSFYGSSGRLTDTQY
TRBJ2-7 NA TRBV28 ASSPPRLLRAEQY
TRBJ1-2 NA TRBV10-3 AITGRANYGYT
TRBJ2-1 TRBD2 TRBV5-1 ASRTLSGIAYNEQF
TRBJ1-2 NA TRBV5-5 ASSLRSLGVNYGYT
TRBJ2-1 NA TRBV4-2 ASSQDLGHNEQF
TRBJ2-5 NA TRBV29-1 SVEWAVQETQY
TRBJ1-1 NA TRBV10-2 ASRGNLNTEAF